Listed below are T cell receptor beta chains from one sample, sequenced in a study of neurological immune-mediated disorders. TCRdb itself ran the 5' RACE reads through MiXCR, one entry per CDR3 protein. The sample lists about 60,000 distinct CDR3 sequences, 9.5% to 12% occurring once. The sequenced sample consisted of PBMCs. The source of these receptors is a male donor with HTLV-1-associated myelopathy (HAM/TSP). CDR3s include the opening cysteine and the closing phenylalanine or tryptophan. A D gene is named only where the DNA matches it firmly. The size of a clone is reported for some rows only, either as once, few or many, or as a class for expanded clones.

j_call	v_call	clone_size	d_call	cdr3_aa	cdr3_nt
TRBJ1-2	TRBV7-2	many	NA	CASSFDSFNYGYTF	TGTGCCAGCAGCTTCGACAGCTTTAACTATGGCTACACCTTC
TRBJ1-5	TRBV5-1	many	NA	CASSPGINSNQPQHF	TGCGCCAGCAGCCCCGGAATTAATAGCAATCAGCCCCAGCATTTT
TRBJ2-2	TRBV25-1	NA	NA	CASSEAGNTGEQFF	TGTGCCAGCAGTGAAGCGGGGAACACCGGGGAGCAGTTTTTT
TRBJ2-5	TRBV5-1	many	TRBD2	CASSRVTSGRQETQYF	TGCGCCAGCAGCCGCGTCACTAGCGGGCGTCAAGAGACCCAGTACTTC
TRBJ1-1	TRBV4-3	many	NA	CASSPSQGFAEAFF	TGCGCCAGCAGCCCCTCACAGGGTTTCGCTGAAGCTTTCTTT
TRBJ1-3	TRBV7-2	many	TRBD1	CASSLAGTGRGNTIYF	TGTGCCAGCAGCTTAGCCGGGACAGGGCGAGGTAACACCATATATTTT
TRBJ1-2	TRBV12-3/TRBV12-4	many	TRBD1	CASSSNNQGEGYGYTF	TGTGCCAGCAGTTCCAACAATCAGGGGGAAGGCTATGGCTACACCTTC
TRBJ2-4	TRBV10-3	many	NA	CAISDASLAKNIQYF	TGTGCCATCAGTGACGCATCCCTAGCCAAAAACATTCAGTACTTC
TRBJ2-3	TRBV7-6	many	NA	CASSLSFTDTQYF	TGTGCCAGCAGCTTATCGTTCACAGATACGCAGTATTTT
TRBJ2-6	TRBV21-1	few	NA	CASSKVTADRGANVLTF	TGTGCCAGCAGCAAAGTAACAGCTGATAGAGGGGCCAACGTCCTGACTTTC
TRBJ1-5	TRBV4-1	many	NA	CASSPPGGSQPQHF	TGCGCCAGCAGCCCGCCGGGGGGATCTCAGCCCCAGCATTTT
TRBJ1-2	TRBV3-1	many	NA	CASSQNEGGYTF	TGTGCCAGCAGCCAAAATGAAGGTGGCTACACCTTC
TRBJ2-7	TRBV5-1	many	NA	CASSLGTAQREQYF	TGCGCCAGCAGCTTGGGGACGGCCCAAAGAGAGCAGTACTTC
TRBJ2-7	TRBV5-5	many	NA	CASSLVHYEQYF	TGTGCCAGCAGCTTGGTCCACTACGAGCAGTACTTC
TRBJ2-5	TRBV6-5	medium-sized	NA	CASSSLGETQYF	TGTGCCAGCAGTTCCCTCGGGGAGACCCAGTACTTC
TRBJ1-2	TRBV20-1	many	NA	CSAGEGGSLGYTF	TGCAGTGCTGGGGAAGGGGGTTCGCTTGGCTACACCTTC
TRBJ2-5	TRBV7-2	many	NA	CASSLSSGQSRGGTQYF	TGTGCCAGCAGCTTAAGTTCCGGGCAGTCAAGAGGGGGGACCCAGTACTTC
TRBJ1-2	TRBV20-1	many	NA	CSARVSSYGYTF	TGCAGTGCTAGAGTCTCCAGCTATGGCTACACCTTC
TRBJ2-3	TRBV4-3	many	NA	CASSQGPGRTDTQYF	TGCGCCAGCAGCCAAGGACCAGGGAGAACAGATACGCAGTATTTT
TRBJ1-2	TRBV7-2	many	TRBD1	CASSIRQGQGYGYTF	TGTGCCAGCAGCATACGACAGGGGCAAGGCTATGGCTACACCTTC
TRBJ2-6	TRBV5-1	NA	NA	CASSQIPSGANVLTF	TGCGCCAGCAGCCAAATACCCTCCGGGGCCAACGTCCTGACTTTC
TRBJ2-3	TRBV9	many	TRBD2	CASSVEGSGGADTQYF	TGTGCCAGCAGCGTAGAAGGTAGCGGGGGTGCAGATACGCAGTATTTT
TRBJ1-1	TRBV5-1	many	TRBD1	CASSLQGGGTEAFF	TGCGCCAGCAGCTTACAGGGGGGTGGTACTGAAGCTTTCTTT
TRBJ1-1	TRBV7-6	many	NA	CASSLGRATEAFF	TGTGCCAGCAGCTTAGGGAGGGCCACTGAAGCTTTCTTT
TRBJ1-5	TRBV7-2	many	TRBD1	CASSQDRGQPQHF	TGTGCCAGCAGCCAAGACAGGGGCCAGCCCCAGCATTTT
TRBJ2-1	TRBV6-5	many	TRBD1	CASRSEQPGQGFNEQFF	TGTGCCAGCAGATCCGAACAACCGGGACAGGGATTCAATGAGCAGTTCTTC
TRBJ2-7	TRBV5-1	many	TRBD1	CASRAGTGSFYEQYF	TGCGCCAGCAGAGCCGGGACAGGGTCCTTCTACGAGCAGTACTTC
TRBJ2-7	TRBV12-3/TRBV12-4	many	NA	CASSPHIGAYEQYF	TGTGCCAGCAGCCCCCACATAGGGGCCTACGAGCAGTACTTC
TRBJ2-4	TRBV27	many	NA	CASSLVEGNIQYF	TGTGCCAGCAGTTTAGTCGAGGGAAACATTCAGTACTTC
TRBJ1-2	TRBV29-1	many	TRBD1	CSVEGGTGSYGYTF	TGCAGCGTTGAAGGTGGGACAGGCAGCTATGGCTACACCTTC
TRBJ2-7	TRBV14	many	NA	CASSQGIRGSYEQYF	TGTGCCAGCAGCCAAGGAATCCGGGGCTCCTACGAGCAGTACTTC
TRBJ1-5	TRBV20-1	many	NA	CSAPGAYSNQPQHF	TGCAGTGCGCCCGGCGCTTATAGCAATCAGCCCCAGCATTTT
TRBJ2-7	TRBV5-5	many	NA	CASSLIPTSSYEQYF	TGTGCCAGCAGCTTGATTCCCACGAGCTCCTACGAGCAGTACTTC
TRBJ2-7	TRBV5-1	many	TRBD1	CASSLRWRQGVAYEQYF	TGCGCCAGCAGCTTAAGGTGGCGGCAGGGGGTGGCCTACGAGCAGTACTTC
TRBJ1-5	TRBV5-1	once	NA	CASRVDQPQHF	TGCGCCAGCAGAGTTGATCAGCCCCAGCATTTT
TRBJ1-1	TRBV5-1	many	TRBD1	CASSVEPDREVAFF	TGCGCCAGCAGCGTCGAACCCGACAGGGAAGTTGCTTTCTTT
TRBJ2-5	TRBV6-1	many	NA	CASSEAWAQETQYF	TGTGCCAGCAGTGAAGCTTGGGCTCAAGAGACCCAGTACTTC
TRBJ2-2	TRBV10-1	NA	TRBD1	CASRIALDRGRYTGELFF	TGTGCCAGCAGGATCGCCCTCGACAGGGGGCGCTACACCGGGGAGCTGTTTTTT
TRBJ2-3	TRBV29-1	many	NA	CSVESGEGSTQYF	TGCAGCGTTGAATCCGGCGAAGGTAGTACGCAGTATTTT
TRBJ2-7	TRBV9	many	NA	CASSVGTPSYEQYF	TGTGCCAGCAGCGTAGGGACACCCTCCTACGAGCAGTACTTC
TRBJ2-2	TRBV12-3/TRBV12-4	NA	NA	CASSPQGLNTGELFF	TGTGCCAGCAGTCCCCAGGGGTTGAACACCGGGGAGCTGTTTTTT
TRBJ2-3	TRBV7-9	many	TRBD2	CASSWTLAGSDTQYF	TGTGCCAGCAGCTGGACACTAGCGGGGTCGGATACGCAGTATTTT
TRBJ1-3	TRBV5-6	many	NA	CASSLGGGSGNTIYF	TGTGCCAGCAGCTTGGGAGGGGGATCTGGAAACACCATATATTTT
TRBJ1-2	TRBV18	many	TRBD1	CASSTDAGTGGLYGYTF	TGTGCCAGCTCTACTGACGCCGGGACAGGGGGCCTCTATGGCTACACCTTC
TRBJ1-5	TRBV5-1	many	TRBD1	CASSLTGGLGQPQHF	TGCGCCAGCAGCTTGACAGGGGGCTTGGGTCAGCCCCAGCATTTT
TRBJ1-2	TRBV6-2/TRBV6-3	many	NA	CATLREDFYGYTF	TGTGCCACCCTCAGGGAAGACTTCTATGGCTACACCTTC
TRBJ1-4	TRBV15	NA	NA	CATSSLLEAEKLFF	TGTGCCACCAGCAGCCTATTAGAGGCTGAAAAACTGTTTTTT
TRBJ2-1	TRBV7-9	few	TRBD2	CASSPKLRVAGGCNEQFF	TGTGCCAGCAGCCCCAAGTTAAGGGTAGCGGGGGGCTGCAATGAGCAGTTCTTC
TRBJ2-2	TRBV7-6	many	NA	CASSPISQGSHTGELFF	TGTGCCAGCAGCCCCATAAGTCAGGGTTCCCACACCGGGGAGCTGTTTTTT
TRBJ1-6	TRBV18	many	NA	CASSDGPNTLHF	TGTGCCAGCTCCGACGGGCCCAACACCCTCCACTTT
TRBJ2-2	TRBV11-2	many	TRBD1	CASSLRDRTPGELFF	TGTGCCAGCAGCCTACGGGACAGAACCCCCGGGGAGCTGTTTTTT
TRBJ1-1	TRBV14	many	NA	CASSQDPAGLTEAFF	TGTGCCAGCAGCCAAGATCCCGCAGGGTTGACTGAAGCTTTCTTT
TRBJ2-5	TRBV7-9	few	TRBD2	CASSLGLAETQYF	TGTGCCAGCAGCTTGGGACTAGCGGAGACCCAGTACTTC
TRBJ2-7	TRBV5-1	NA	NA	CASSLEGVGEQYF	TGCGCCAGCAGCTTGGAGGGGGTCGGCGAGCAGTACTTC
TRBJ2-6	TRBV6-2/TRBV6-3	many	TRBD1	CASSGTEGSGANVLTF	TGTGCCAGCAGCGGGACAGAGGGCTCTGGGGCCAACGTCCTGACTTTC